Listed here is a single TCR beta chain. These data are taken from a study of blood T cell repertoires in COVID-19. Study at large: PBMCs, B-cell-depleted T cells, or T cells were the source of the cDNA or gDNA that made up the material.

The protocol was immunoSEQ multiplex PCR, while the TCRdb copy is restricted to in-frame clones and leaves out a portion. The sample carries 150,000 or so clones, roughly 89% recorded once. The ends lost 4 bases at V and 10 bases at J; junction bases unmatched: 10. CDR3 length equals 14 residues. Germline loops: CDR1 SGDLS, CDR2 YYNGEE. The sample comprised peripheral blood. This chain uses TRBV9 with TRBJ2-1; 8 bases match TRBD2. This receptor was identified in a human donor in a cohort sampled during active COVID-19. The CDR3 is CASSPPTGGPEQFF. In DNA form, the CDR3 reads TGTGCCAGCAGCCCCCCGACGGGAGGGCCAGAGCAGTTCTTC.